This TCR beta chain comes out of a study of human T cells and chemical hapten exposure. TCRdb ran MiXCR on the RACE reads and lists one entry per CDR3 protein. The sample carries under 200,000 distinct CDR3 sequences, around a quarter recorded once. Time point noted: patch test 3, about 24 weeks after DPC sensitization. Treatment here: therapeutic diphenylcyclopropenone sensitization with weekly scalp DPC. This clonotype was picked up a small number of times. V was clipped by 0 bases and J by 7 bases, with 4 bases between them. This CDR3 spans 12 amino acids. CDR1 and CDR2 (germline): SGDLS, YYNGEE. This specimen was whole blood, taken in connection with sensitization to the hapten diphenylcyclopropenone (DPC). The genes are TRBV9 and TRBJ2-2; D not certain. The clonotype was recovered from a woman in her late teens or twenties with alopecia areata. Some clones in this sample may be carry-over from other donors' samples. CDR3 DNA: TGTGCCAGCAGCGTAGATGGCGGGGAGCTGTTTTTT. It codes for CASSVDGGELFF.